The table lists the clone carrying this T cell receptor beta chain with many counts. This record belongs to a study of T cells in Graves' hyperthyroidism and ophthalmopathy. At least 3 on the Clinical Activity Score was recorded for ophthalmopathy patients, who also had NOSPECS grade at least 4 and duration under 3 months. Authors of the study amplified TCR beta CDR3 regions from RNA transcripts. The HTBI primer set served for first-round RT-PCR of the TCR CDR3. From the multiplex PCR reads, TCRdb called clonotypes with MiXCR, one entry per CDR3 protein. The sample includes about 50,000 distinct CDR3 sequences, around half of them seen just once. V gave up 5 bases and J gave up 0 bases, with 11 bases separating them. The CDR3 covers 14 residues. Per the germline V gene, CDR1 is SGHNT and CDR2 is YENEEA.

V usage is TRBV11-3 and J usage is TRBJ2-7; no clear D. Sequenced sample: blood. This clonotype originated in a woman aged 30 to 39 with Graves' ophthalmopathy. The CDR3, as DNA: TGTGCCAGCAGCGCCGGACCCAGCTCCTACGAGCAGTACTTC. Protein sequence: CASSAGPSSYEQYF.